This is a list of T cell receptor beta chains from one sample in a study of blood T cell repertoires in COVID-19. Clones were sequenced by immunoSEQ multiplex PCR, and TCRdb holds only the in-frame ones, with some missing. The data hold fewer than 150,000 clones, with 75% to 90% observed a single time. The sample taken for sequencing was peripheral blood. These receptors were taken from a woman aged 45 to 65 with acute or convalescent COVID-19. CDR3s include the opening cysteine and the closing phenylalanine or tryptophan. A D gene is named only where the DNA matches it firmly. Not all rows give a size; the values are once, few, many and, for expanded clones, a class.

NA	TRBJ1-2	15	TRBV5-1	NA	TGCGCCAGCAGCTACGACAAAGGGGCTAACTATGGCTACACCTTC	CASSYDKGANYGYTF
NA	TRBJ2-7	12	TRBV30	TRBD1	TGTGCCTATGGGACAGGGCCCCACGAGCAGTACTTC	CAYGTGPHEQYF
NA	TRBJ1-1	12	TRBV6-2/TRBV6-3	NA	TGTGCCAGCAGTACTCGCCGCACTGAAGCTTTCTTT	CASSTRRTEAFF
NA	TRBJ2-1	15	TRBV3-1/TRBV3-2	TRBD2	TGTGCCAGCAGCCTCCAGCGGGAGCTGTACAATGAGCAGTTCTTC	CASSLQRELYNEQFF
once	TRBJ1-1	16	TRBV18	NA	TGTGCCAGCTCACCGGTGCTAGTGACAGAAAACACTGAAGCTTTCTTT	CASSPVLVTENTEAFF
NA	TRBJ1-1	12	TRBV30	NA	TGTGCCTCCGCCCCTAGGGGCACTGAAGCTTTCTTT	CASAPRGTEAFF
NA	TRBJ2-3	16	TRBV18	NA	TGTGCCAGCTCACCAAGGACCAGCCCGGGAGATGGTACGCAGTATTTT	CASSPRTSPGDGTQYF
NA	TRBJ1-5	15	TRBV6-6	NA	TGTGCCAGCGCCCGACAGGAGTATAGCAATCAGCCCCAGCATTTT	CASARQEYSNQPQHF
NA	TRBJ2-7	16	TRBV7-9	TRBD1	TGTGCCAGCAGCCAGATAGGGACAGTTGGCATCTACGAGCAGTACTTC	CASSQIGTVGIYEQYF
NA	TRBJ1-1	15	TRBV6-5	TRBD1	TGTGCCAGCAGTTACGGACAGGGGGGTGGAACTGAAGCTTTCTTT	CASSYGQGGGTEAFF
NA	TRBJ1-2	15	TRBV30	NA	TGTGCCTGGGCAAAGGGGGGGGCGCTGGACTATGGCTACACCTTC	CAWAKGGALDYGYTF
NA	TRBJ1-4	14	TRBV3-1/TRBV3-2	NA	TGTGCCAGCAGCCTCCAGGGTTTTGAGGAAAAACTGTTTTTT	CASSLQGFEEKLFF
once	TRBJ2-7	12	TRBV6-2/TRBV6-3	NA	TGTGCCAGCAGCCCTTGGGGGCGCGAGCAGTACTTC	CASSPWGREQYF
NA	TRBJ1-1	14	TRBV10-2	NA	TGCGCCAGCAGTGAGTCCACCTCGGGAACTGAAGCTTTCTTT	CASSESTSGTEAFF
NA	TRBJ2-5	15	TRBV11-2	NA	TGTGCCAGCAGCCATTGGGACATCTTCCAAGAGACCCAGTACTTC	CASSHWDIFQETQYF
NA	TRBJ1-2	14	TRBV6-5	TRBD1	TGTGCCAGCAGTTACAGGGACAGGGCGGGAGGCTACACCTTC	CASSYRDRAGGYTF
NA	TRBJ1-1	11	TRBV19	NA	TGTGCCAGTAGATTCGTGACTGAAGCTTTCTTT	CASRFVTEAFF
few	TRBJ1-4	14	TRBV10-3	NA	TGTGCCATCAGTGCCGACAGGTTACATGAAAAACTGTTTTTT	CAISADRLHEKLFF
NA	TRBJ1-3	12	TRBV2	NA	TGTGCCAGCTCCTTCCGGGGAGACACCATATATTTT	CASSFRGDTIYF
NA	TRBJ2-2	17	TRBV11-2	TRBD1	TGTGCCAGCAGCCAATACCCGGGACAGGGTGGCACCGGGGAGCTGTTTTTT	CASSQYPGQGGTGELFF